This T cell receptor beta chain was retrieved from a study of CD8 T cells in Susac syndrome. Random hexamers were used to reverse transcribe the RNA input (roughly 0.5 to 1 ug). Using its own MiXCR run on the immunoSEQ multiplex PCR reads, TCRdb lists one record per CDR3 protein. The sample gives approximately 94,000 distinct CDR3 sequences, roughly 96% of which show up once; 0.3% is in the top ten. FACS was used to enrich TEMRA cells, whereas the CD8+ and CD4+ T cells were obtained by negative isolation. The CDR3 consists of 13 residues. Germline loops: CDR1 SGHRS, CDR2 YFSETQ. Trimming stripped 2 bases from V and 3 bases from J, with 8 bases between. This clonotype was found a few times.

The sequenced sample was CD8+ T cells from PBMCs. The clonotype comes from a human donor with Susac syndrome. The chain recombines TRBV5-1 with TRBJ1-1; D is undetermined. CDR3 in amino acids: CASSFEGDTEAFF. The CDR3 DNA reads TGCGCCAGCAGCTTCGAGGGAGACACTGAAGCTTTCTTT.